The 9 T cell receptor beta chains listed next were all sequenced from one sample in a study of blood T cells in healthy people across ages (dated by TCRdb to the mid-2010s). Libraries were made using 5' RACE. The sample was run on an Illumina HiSeq 2500. The second PCR ran for roughly 7 to 11 cycles and used a J-beta primer mix along with a sample-barcoded 5' primer. The raw public data were reprocessed by TCRdb itself: fastp quality trimming at Q25, MiXCR clonotype calling, in-frame beta chains only. Merged by CDR3 protein, the rows form single entries marked with the most common genes and DNA. This sample has 1.5 million or so distinct CDR3 sequences in its table, and 40% to 50% of those were observed once. The ten largest clones add up to 7% to 9% of the sample. Sequenced sample: blood. The origin of the receptors is a woman between 18 and 29 years old in good health.

This clonotype was found a few times. This chain uses TRBV3-1 with TRBJ2-7; D may be TRBD2 (6 bases). Germline V gene sequence: CDR1 LGHDT, CDR2 YNNKEL (reference sequence). The V end was cut by 6 bases, the J end by 6 bases, with 12 bases between. The CDR3 has 12 residues. The DNA of the CDR3 is TGTGCCAGCAGGGGGACTTCCCGCGAGCAGTACTTC. Encoded protein: CASRGTSREQYF.

The table lists this clonotype with a few counts. V is TRBV25-1 and J is TRBJ2-7, with D perhaps TRBD2 (6 bases). V gave up 1 base and J gave up 3 bases, with 19 bases separating them. The germline gives CDR1 MGHDK, CDR2 SYGVNS. The CDR3 runs to 17 residues. CDR3 bases: TGTGCCAGCAGTGAATCCTCGGTGGGGGACTTTGTCTACGAGCAGTACTTC. This gives the protein CASSESSVGDFVYEQYF.

The V and J genes are TRBV9 and TRBJ2-4, with D tentatively TRBD1 or TRBD2 (5 bases each). The closer fit of TRBJ2-5 to the DNA end suggests the J call may be wrong. This CDR3 has 13 residues. The germline V gene encodes CDR1 SGDLS and CDR2 YYNGEE. CDR3 amino acids: CASSKGELETQYF. The CDR3 bases are TGTGCCAGCAGCAAAGGGGAGTTGGAGACCCAGTACTTC.

The CDR3 DNA sequence: TGTGCCAGCAGAGACACAGGGGGCACTGAAGCTTTCTTT. Translating it yields CASRDTGGTEAFF. This chain connects TRBV3-1 to TRBJ1-1, with 8 bases that match TRBD1. CDR3 size: 13 residues. Germline CDR1 is LGHDT and CDR2 is YNNKEL (reference sequence). The V and J ends lost 6 bases and 4 bases, in that order; junction bases with no gene match: 4.

This clonotype showed up just a few times. CDR3: CSARGQEYGYTF. Here the CDR3 DNA reads TGCAGTGCTAGGGGGCAGGAGTATGGCTACACCTTC. This rearrangement joins TRBV20-1 to TRBJ1-2; a weak D match, TRBD1 (5 bases). Between the trimmed V and J ends, which lost 3 bases and 5 bases, there was a span of 10 bases. The V gene's germline CDR1 is DFQATT and CDR2 SNEGSKA (reference sequence). The CDR3 contains 12 residues.

This clonotype was observed a handful of times. The V gene is TRBV3-1, the J gene TRBJ2-7; D unclear. The CDR3 is made up of 15 amino acids. V was pared by 4 bases and J by 2 bases, with 15 bases between. CDR1 and CDR2 (germline): LGHDT, YNNKEL (reference sequence). The CDR3 is CASSRGDVPTYEQYF. CDR3 DNA sequence: TGTGCCAGCAGCCGAGGAGACGTTCCGACCTACGAGCAGTACTTC.

This clonotype was seen only a few times. The CDR3 nucleotides read TGTGCCAGCAGCCCACAGGGACTAGCGGGAGATGAGTACTTC. Translating it yields CASSPQGLAGDEYF. This chain links TRBV11-2 with TRBJ2-5; 14 bases align to TRBD2. This CDR3 region has 14 residues. J lost 12 bases, V lost 5 bases, and 8 bases had no gene match. From germline, CDR1 is SGHAT and CDR2 FQNNGV. Full variable domain (missing parts from reference TRBV11-2 and TRBJ2-5): EAGVAQSPRYKIIEKRQSVAFWCNPISGHATLYWYQQILGQGPKLLIQFQNNGVVDDSQLPKDRFSAERLKGVDSTLKIQPAKLEDSAVYLCASSPQGLAGDEYFGPGTRLLVL.

The CDR3 DNA follows: TGTGCCAGCAGCCAAGAGGTGGGGCCGCAGTATTTT. Translation gives CASSQEVGPQYF. The chain employs TRBV3-1 and TRBJ2-3; possibly TRBD1 for D (5 bases). The V end lost 0 bases, the J end lost 10 bases, and 8 bases lay between the germline ends. The CDR3 is 12 residues long. CDR1 and CDR2 from the germline V gene are LGHDT and YNNKEL (reference sequence).

This chain connects TRBV5-6 to TRBJ2-1; the D call may be TRBD1 or TRBD2 (5 bases each). V dropped 5 bases and J dropped 6 bases, with 12 bases sitting between them. The V gene's germline CDR1 is SGHDT and CDR2 YYEEEE. CDR3 length: 13 amino acids. CDR3 protein: CASSSGPPNEQFF. The CDR3 bases are TGTGCCAGCAGTTCGGGGCCGCCCAATGAGCAGTTCTTC.